The clone carrying this TCR beta chain was found a few times. Its antigen is unidentified. TCR beta CDR3 sequences were amplified from RNA transcripts. HTBI primers drove first-round RT-PCR of the TCR CDR3. TCRdb itself ran the multiplex PCR reads through MiXCR, one entry per CDR3 protein. The sample yields 600,000 or so distinct CDR3 sequences, roughly 50% seen once. This sample stems from a study of T cells in Graves' hyperthyroidism and ophthalmopathy. Whole-study findings and limits: Ophthalmopathy, as predicted by the model, came a median about seven months after the prediction.

Losses at the gene ends were 0 bases for V and 4 bases for J; bases not matched to a gene: 9. CDR3 length equals 17 residues. The germline gives CDR1 SGHRS, CDR2 YFSETQ. The source material was peripheral blood or thyroid tissue (not recorded which). The source of this sequence is a woman aged 18-29 years with Graves' hyperthyroidism. The chain links TRBV5-1 to TRBJ1-5; 8 bases agree with TRBD1. The CDR3 DNA sequence: TGCGCCAGCAGCTTGGCCGGGACAGGCGGGCCTAATCAGCCCCAGCATTTT. As protein: CASSLAGTGGPNQPQHF.